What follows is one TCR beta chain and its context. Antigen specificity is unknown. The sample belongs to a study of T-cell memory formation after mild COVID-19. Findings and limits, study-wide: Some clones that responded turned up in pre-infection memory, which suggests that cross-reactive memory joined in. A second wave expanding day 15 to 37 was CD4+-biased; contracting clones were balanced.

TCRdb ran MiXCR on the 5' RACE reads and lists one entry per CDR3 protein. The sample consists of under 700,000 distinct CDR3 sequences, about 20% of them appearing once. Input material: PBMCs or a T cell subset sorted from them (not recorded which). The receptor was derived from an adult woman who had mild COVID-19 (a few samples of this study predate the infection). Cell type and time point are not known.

The CDR3 loop is CASSFGLNEAFF. In DNA, the CDR3 is TGTGCCAGCAGCTTCGGACTGAATGAAGCTTTCTTT. The chain recombines TRBV7-9 with TRBJ1-1; D remains unclear. V gave up 3 bases and J gave up 7 bases, with 9 bases separating them. Germline lookup yields CDR1 SEHNR and CDR2 FQNEAQ (reference sequence). This CDR3 is built from 12 residues.